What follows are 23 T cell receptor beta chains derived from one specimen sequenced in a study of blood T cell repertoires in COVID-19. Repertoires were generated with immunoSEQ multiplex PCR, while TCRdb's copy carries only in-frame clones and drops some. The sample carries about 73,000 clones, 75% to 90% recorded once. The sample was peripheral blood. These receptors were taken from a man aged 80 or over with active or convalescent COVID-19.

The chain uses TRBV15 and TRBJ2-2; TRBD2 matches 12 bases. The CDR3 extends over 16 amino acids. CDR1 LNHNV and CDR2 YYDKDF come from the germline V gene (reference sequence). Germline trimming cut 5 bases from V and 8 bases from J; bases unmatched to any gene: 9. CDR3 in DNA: TGTGCCACCAGCGGATTTCTAGCGGGGGGGCCTGGGGAGCTGTTTTTT. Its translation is CATSGFLAGGPGELFF.

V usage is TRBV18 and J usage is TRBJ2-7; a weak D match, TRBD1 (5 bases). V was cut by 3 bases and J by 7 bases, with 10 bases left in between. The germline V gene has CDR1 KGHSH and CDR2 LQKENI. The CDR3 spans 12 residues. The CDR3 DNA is TGTGCCAGCTCACCGGGGCCTCGGGAGCAGTACTTC. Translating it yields CASSPGPREQYF.

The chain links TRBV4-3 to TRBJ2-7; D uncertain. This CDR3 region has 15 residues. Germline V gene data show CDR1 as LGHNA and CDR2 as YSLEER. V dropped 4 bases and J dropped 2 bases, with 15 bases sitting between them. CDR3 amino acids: CASSRPAGLTYEQYF. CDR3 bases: TGCGCCAGCAGCCGCCCTGCAGGCTTAACCTACGAGCAGTACTTC.

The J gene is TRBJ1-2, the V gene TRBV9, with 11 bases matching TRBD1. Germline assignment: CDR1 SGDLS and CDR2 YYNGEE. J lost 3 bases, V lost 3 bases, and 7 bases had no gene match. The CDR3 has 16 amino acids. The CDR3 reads CASSGGGTGGYYGYTF. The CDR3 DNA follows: TGTGCCAGCAGCGGCGGTGGGACAGGGGGATACTATGGCTACACCTTC.

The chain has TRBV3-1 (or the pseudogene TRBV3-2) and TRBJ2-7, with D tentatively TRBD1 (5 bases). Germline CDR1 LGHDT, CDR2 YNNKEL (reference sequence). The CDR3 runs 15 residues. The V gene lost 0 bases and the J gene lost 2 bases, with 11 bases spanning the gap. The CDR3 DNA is TGTGCCAGCAGCCAAGAACAGGTACTGCCCTACGAGCAGTACTTC. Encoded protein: CASSQEQVLPYEQYF.

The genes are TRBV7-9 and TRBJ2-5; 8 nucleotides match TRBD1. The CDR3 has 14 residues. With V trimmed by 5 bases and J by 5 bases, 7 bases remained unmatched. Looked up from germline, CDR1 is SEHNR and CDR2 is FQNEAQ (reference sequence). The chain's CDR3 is CASSLTGVEETQYF. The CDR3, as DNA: TGTGCCAGCAGCCTGACAGGGGTCGAGGAGACCCAGTACTTC.

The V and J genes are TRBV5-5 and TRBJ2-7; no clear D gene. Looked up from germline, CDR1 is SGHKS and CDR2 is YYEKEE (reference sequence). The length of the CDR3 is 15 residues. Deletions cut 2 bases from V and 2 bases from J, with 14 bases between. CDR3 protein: CASSLVPSPTYEQYF. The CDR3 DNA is TGTGCCAGCAGCTTAGTGCCGAGCCCTACCTACGAGCAGTACTTC.

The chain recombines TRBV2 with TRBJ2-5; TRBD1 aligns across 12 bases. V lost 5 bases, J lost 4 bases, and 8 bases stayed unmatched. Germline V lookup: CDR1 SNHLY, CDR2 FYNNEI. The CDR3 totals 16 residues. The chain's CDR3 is CASSTGQGALRETQYF. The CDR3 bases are TGTGCCAGCAGTACGGGACAGGGGGCATTACGAGAGACCCAGTACTTC. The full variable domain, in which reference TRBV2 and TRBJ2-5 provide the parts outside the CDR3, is EPEVTQTPSHQVTQMGQEVILRCVPISNHLYFYWYRQILGQKVEFLVSFYNNEISEKSEIFDDQFSVERPDGSNFTLKIRSTKLEDSAMYFCASSTGQGALRETQYFGPGTRLLVL.

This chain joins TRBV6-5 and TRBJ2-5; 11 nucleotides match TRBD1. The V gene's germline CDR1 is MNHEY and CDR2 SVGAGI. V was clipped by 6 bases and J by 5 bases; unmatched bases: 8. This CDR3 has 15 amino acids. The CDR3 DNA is TGTGCCAGCAGAGGACAGGGGGCGAGCGAGGAGACCCAGTACTTC. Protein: CASRGQGASEETQYF.

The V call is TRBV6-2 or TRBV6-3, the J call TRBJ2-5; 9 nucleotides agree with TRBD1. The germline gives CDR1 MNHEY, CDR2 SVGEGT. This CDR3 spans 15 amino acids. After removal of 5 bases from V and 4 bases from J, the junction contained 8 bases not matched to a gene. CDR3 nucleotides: TGTGCCAGCAGTAGGACAGGGGCCCTCGGAGAGACCCAGTACTTC. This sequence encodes CASSRTGALGETQYF.

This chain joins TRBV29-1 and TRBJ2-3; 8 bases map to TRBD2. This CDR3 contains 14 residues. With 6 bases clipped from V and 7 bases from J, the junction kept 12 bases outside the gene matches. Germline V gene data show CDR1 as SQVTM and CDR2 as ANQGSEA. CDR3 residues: CSVPRGLDSNTQYF. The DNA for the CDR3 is TGCAGCGTCCCCAGGGGACTAGACTCGAATACGCAGTATTTT.

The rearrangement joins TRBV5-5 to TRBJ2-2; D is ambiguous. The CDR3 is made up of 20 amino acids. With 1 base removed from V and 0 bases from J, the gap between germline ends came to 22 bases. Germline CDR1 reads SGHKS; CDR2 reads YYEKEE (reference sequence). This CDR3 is CASSLSLFLFSTSNTGELFF. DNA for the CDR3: TGTGCCAGCAGCTTGTCCCTTTTCTTATTCTCTACTTCGAACACCGGGGAGCTGTTTTTT.

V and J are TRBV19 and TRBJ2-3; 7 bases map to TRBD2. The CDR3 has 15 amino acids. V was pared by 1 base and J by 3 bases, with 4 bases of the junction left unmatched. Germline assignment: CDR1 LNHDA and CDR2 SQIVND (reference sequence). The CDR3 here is CASSIGAGTTDTQYF. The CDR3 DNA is TGTGCCAGTAGTATAGGAGCGGGAACGACAGATACGCAGTATTTT. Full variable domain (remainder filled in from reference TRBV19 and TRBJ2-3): DGGITQSPKYLFRKEGQNVTLSCEQNLNHDAMYWYRQDPGQGLRLIYYSQIVNDFQKGDIAEGYSVSREKKESFPLTVTSAQKNPTAFYLCASSIGAGTTDTQYFGPGTRLTVL.

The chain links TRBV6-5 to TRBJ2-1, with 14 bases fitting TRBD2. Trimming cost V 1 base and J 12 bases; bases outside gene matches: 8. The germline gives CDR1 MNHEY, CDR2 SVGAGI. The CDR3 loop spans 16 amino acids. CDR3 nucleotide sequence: TGTGCCAGCAGTTACTATACCGGGACTAGCGGGAGTGGGCAGTTCTTC. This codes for CASSYYTGTSGSGQFF.

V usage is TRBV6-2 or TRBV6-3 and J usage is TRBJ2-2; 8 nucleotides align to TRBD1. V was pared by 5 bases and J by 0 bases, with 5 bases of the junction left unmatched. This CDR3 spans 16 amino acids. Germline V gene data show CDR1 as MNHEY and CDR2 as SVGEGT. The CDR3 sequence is CASSVQGVSNTGELFF. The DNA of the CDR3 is TGTGCCAGCAGTGTACAGGGGGTTTCGAACACCGGGGAGCTGTTTTTT.

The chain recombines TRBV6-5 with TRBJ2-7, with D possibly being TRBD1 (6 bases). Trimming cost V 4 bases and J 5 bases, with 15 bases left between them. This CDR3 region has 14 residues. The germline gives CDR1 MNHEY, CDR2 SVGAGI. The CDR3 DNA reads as TGTGCCAGCAGTTCCCCCGACAGGCAGAACGAGCAGTACTTC. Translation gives CASSSPDRQNEQYF.

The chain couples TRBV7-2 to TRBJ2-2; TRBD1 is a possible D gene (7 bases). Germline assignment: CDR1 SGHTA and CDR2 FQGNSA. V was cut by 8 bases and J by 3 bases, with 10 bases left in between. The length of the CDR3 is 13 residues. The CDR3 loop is CASGGTDTGELFF. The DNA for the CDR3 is TGTGCCAGCGGAGGGACAGACACCGGGGAGCTGTTTTTT.

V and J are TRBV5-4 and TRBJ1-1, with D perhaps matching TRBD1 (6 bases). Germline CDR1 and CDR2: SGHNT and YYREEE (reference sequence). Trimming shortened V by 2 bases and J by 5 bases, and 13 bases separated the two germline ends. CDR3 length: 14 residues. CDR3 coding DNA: TGTGCCAGCAGCTTTACGGGGGGGCGGACTGAAGCTTTCTTT. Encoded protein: CASSFTGGRTEAFF.

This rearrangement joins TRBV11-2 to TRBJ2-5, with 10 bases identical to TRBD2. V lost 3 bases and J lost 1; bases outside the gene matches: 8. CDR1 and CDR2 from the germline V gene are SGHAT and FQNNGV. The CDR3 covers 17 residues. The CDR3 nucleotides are TGTGCCAGCAGCTTGCGCCAAACTAGCGGGGTCCAAGAGACCCAGTACTTC. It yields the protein CASSLRQTSGVQETQYF.

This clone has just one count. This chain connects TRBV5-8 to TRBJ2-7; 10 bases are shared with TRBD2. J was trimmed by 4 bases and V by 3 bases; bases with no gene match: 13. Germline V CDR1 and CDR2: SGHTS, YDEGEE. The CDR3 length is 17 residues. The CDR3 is CASSSQTQLAGWYEQYF. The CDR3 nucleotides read TGTGCCAGCAGCTCACAAACCCAACTAGCGGGATGGTACGAGCAGTACTTC.

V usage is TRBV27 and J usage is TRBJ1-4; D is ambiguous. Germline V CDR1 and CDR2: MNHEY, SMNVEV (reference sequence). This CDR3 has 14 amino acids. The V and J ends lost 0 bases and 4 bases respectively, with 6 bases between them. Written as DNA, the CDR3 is TGTGCCAGCAGTTTATCGAGAGGTAATGAAAAACTGTTTTTT. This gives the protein CASSLSRGNEKLFF.

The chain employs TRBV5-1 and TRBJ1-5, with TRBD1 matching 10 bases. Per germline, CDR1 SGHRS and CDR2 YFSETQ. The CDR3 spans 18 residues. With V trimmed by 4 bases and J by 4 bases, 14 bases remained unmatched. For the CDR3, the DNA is TGCGCCAGCAGCCCAGTCCCGGGACAGGGGACGGTAAATCAGCCCCAGCATTTT. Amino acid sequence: CASSPVPGQGTVNQPQHF.

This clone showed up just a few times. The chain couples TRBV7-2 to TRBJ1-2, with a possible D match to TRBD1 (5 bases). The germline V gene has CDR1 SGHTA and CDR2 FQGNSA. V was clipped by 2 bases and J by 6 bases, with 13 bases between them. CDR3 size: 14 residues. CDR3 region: CASSLRQPRDGYTF. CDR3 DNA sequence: TGTGCCAGCAGCTTAAGACAGCCAAGAGATGGCTACACCTTC.